This TCR beta chain was retrieved from a study of CXCR3-negative and CXCR3-positive naive CD8 T cells. On the study more broadly: The total count of TRB reads reached some 140 million, and each library contributed about 1.5 +/- 0.3 million. Study conclusions and caveats: With CXCR3 expression partially decreased after cryopreservation, most assays relied on fresh PBMCs. Researchers reported similar TRBV-TRBJ usage in naive CXCR3-negative and CXCR3-positive cells, though memory differed.

UMI-tagged TRB cDNA libraries were built via 5' RACE. TCRdb re-called the 5' RACE reads and gives one entry per CDR3 protein, without DNA. This sample's table reports about 90,000 distinct CDR3 sequences. Cells classed as naive CD8+ T cells were CD45RO-CCR7+CD27+CD95-. This CDR3 region has 15 residues. As concerns this clonotype: The antigen remains undetermined.

The V and J genes are TRBV12-3 or TRBV12-4 and TRBJ2-1; TCRdb's D call, TRBD1, is unchecked because there is no DNA. The source is a human donor in good health. Some clones in this sample may be carry-over from other donors' samples. The sample consisted of naive CXCR3- CD8+ T cells from blood. Subset indicated: CD45RO-CCR7+CD27+CD95- naive CD8+ T cells lacking CXCR3 (TNR3-). The chain's CDR3 is CASSLPRGLFNEQFF.